Listed here are 27 T cell receptor beta chains from one sample, sequenced in a study of cytomegalovirus exposure and HLA in healthy donors. The primer mix had 60 Vbeta and 13 Jbeta primers. Profiling relied on immunoSEQ multiplex PCR, and the TCRdb table lists in-frame clones only, not all of them. The sample includes about 100,000 clones. The sequenced sample consisted of PBMCs. These receptors were taken from a man in his fifties or sixties in good health and CMV-seronegative.

This chain connects TRBV6-5 to TRBJ1-6; tentatively, D is TRBD1 (6 bases). Germline-derived CDR1 and CDR2 are MNHEY and SVGAGI. This CDR3 contains 15 residues. The V end lost 0 bases, the J end lost 9 bases, and 12 bases lay between the germline ends. Written as DNA, the CDR3 is TGTGCCAGCAGTTACTCGAAACAGGGTGGTTCACCCCTCCACTTT. This translates into CASSYSKQGGSPLHF.

The J gene is TRBJ2-7, the V gene TRBV5-1, with 11 bases aligning to TRBD1. With 2 bases clipped from V and 7 bases from J, the junction kept 8 bases outside the gene matches. This CDR3 has 15 residues. The germline V gene encodes CDR1 SGHRS and CDR2 YFSETQ. The CDR3 sequence is CASSFDGQGAREQYF. The CDR3 DNA reads as TGCGCCAGCAGCTTCGACGGACAGGGGGCGCGGGAGCAGTACTTC.

The rearrangement joins TRBV6-6 to TRBJ2-7; D remains ambiguous. The CDR3 extends over 14 amino acids. CDR1 is MNHNY and CDR2 is SVGAGI in the germline V gene (reference sequence). V shed 2 bases and J shed 2 bases, with 10 bases lying between them. The CDR3: CASSYGDFPYEQYF. The CDR3 DNA is TGTGCCAGCAGTTACGGTGACTTTCCCTACGAGCAGTACTTC.

V gene TRBV6-5 combines with J gene TRBJ1-3, with unresolved D. This CDR3 is 15 amino acids long. The germline gives CDR1 MNHEY, CDR2 SVGAGI. Trimming removed 9 bases from V and 0 bases from J, with 15 bases in between. DNA of the CDR3: TGTGCCAGTTACGAGGGCGTGAGCTCTGGAAACACCATATATTTT. It translates to CASYEGVSSGNTIYF.

The chain has TRBV19 and TRBJ1-1; a weak D match, TRBD1 (5 bases). Trimming stripped 4 bases from V and 1 base from J, with 7 bases between. This CDR3 has 13 residues. Looked up from germline, CDR1 is LNHDA and CDR2 is SQIVND (reference sequence). The CDR3 region has the DNA TGTGCCAGTAGTAGGGGGGGGAACACTGAAGCTTTCTTT. It translates to CASSRGGNTEAFF.

The CDR3 reads CATAGEGNTEAFF. CDR3 nucleotide sequence: TGTGCCACCGCTGGCGAGGGGAACACTGAAGCTTTCTTT. This chain links TRBV10-3 with TRBJ1-1, with unresolved D. Germline V lookup: CDR1 ENHRY, CDR2 SYGVKD. The V end was cut by 10 bases, the J end by 1 base, with 13 bases between. The length of the CDR3 is 13 residues.

The chain uses TRBV5-1 and TRBJ1-2; 7 bases map to TRBD1. The CDR3 is 15 residues long. Trimming cost V 0 bases and J 3 bases; bases outside gene matches: 5. From germline, CDR1 is SGHRS and CDR2 YFSETQ. Here the CDR3 DNA reads TGCGCCAGCAGCTTGGGGGGGACAGCTCACTATGGCTACACCTTC. This sequence encodes CASSLGGTAHYGYTF.

The chain has TRBV10-3 and TRBJ2-3; D is perhaps TRBD2 (6 bases). V lost 7 bases and J lost 0, with 14 bases in between. Germline CDR1 ENHRY, CDR2 SYGVKD. The CDR3 runs 15 residues. CDR3 in amino acids: CAITNRAGSTDTQYF. Here the CDR3 DNA reads TGTGCCATCACCAATAGGGCGGGAAGCACAGATACGCAGTATTTT.

The chain carries TRBV7-2 and TRBJ2-7, with 7 bases identical to TRBD2. Germline CDR1 is SGHTA and CDR2 is FQGNSA. J lost 0 bases, V lost 4 bases, and 3 bases had no gene match. This CDR3 comprises 14 residues. The CDR3 loop is CASSSGTTSYEQYF. CDR3 in DNA: TGTGCCAGCAGCTCCGGGACTACCTCCTACGAGCAGTACTTC.

The genes are TRBV18 and TRBJ2-2; 7 bases line up with TRBD1. CDR3 length equals 15 residues. V lost 0 bases and J lost 7; bases outside the gene matches: 5. The germline V gene has CDR1 KGHSH and CDR2 LQKENI. CDR3 coding DNA: TGTGCCAGCTCACCACCGACAGGGAGTTACGGGGAGCTGTTTTTT. Protein product: CASSPPTGSYGELFF.

This sequence joins TRBV19 and TRBJ1-2, with D possibly TRBD1 on 6 matching bases. The ends were cut back, 6 bases at V and 2 bases at J, with 16 bases in the middle. Germline V CDR1 and CDR2: LNHDA, SQIVND (reference sequence). CDR3 size: 15 residues. The CDR3 DNA follows: TGTGCCAGTAGGGCGAACAGGGTTCAGAACTATGGCTACACCTTC. Amino acid sequence: CASRANRVQNYGYTF.

This rearrangement joins TRBV19 to TRBJ1-1; 7 nucleotides align to TRBD1. CDR1 and CDR2 (germline): LNHDA, SQIVND (reference sequence). The CDR3 sequence is 13 residues long. V dropped 3 bases and J dropped 5; count of bases not matched to a gene: 3. CDR3 amino acids: CASSIQTGTEAFF. The CDR3 DNA sequence: TGTGCCAGTAGTATCCAGACAGGGACTGAAGCTTTCTTT.

The chain is built from TRBV7-2 and TRBJ2-7; 8 bases line up with TRBD1. With V trimmed by 1 base and J by 6 bases, 8 bases remained unmatched. The germline gives CDR1 SGHTA, CDR2 FQGNSA. This CDR3 has 15 amino acids. The CDR3 loop is CASSLVVTGASEQYF. CDR3 nucleotide sequence: TGTGCCAGCAGCTTAGTCGTGACAGGGGCCAGCGAGCAGTACTTC.

The chain has TRBV7-2 and TRBJ1-1; 7 bases are shared with TRBD1. Trimming cost V 1 base and J 4 bases; bases outside gene matches: 6. The V gene's germline CDR1 is SGHTA and CDR2 FQGNSA. CDR3 length equals 15 residues. CDR3 nucleotides: TGTGCCAGCAGCTTAGAACGACAGGGTGGCACTGAAGCTTTCTTT. This translates into CASSLERQGGTEAFF.

This chain connects TRBV7-6 to TRBJ2-5, with a possible D match to TRBD1 (5 bases). The CDR3 covers 13 residues. V lost 1 base and J lost 5, with 8 bases in between. Germline lookup yields CDR1 SGHVS and CDR2 FNYEAQ. In DNA, the CDR3 is TGTGCCAGCAGCTTAGGGACAATGGAGACCCAGTACTTC. This translates into CASSLGTMETQYF.

This chain connects TRBV11-2 to TRBJ1-4, with no clear D. The CDR3 is 17 amino acids. V was cut by 0 bases and J by 7 bases, with 18 bases left in between. Germline CDR1 reads SGHAT; CDR2 reads FQNNGV. As DNA, the CDR3 is TGTGCCAGCAGCTTAGATCCTGGGCTAGCGATTTTTGAAAAACTGTTTTTT. Its protein is CASSLDPGLAIFEKLFF.

The gene calls are TRBV7-2 and TRBJ2-7; the D gene is possibly TRBD2 (6 bases). This CDR3 spans 13 amino acids. Trimming took off 4 bases at V and 3 bases at J, with 10 bases between the two ends. Per the germline V gene, CDR1 is SGHTA and CDR2 is FQGNSA. The CDR3 DNA sequence: TGTGCCAGCAGCTCGGGGGAGGTCTACGAGCAGTACTTC. Translating gives CASSSGEVYEQYF.

This chain joins TRBV9 and TRBJ1-1; D not resolved. The CDR3 has 15 residues. V was cut by 0 bases and J by 3 bases, with 12 bases left in between. The germline CDR1 and CDR2 sequences are SGDLS and YYNGEE. The CDR3 DNA follows: TGTGCCAGCAGCGTAGCCGGAGAAGGCTACACTGAAGCTTTCTTT. Translating it yields CASSVAGEGYTEAFF.

The chain links TRBV5-1 to TRBJ1-4, with 11 bases lining up with TRBD1. The CDR3 is made up of 19 amino acids. V shed 4 bases, J shed 7 bases, and the junction held 18 bases outside the gene matches. Germline V gene lookup returns CDR1 SGHRS and CDR2 YFSETQ. The CDR3 region is CASSQSPTDRGQGGEKLFF. The CDR3 nucleotides are TGCGCCAGCAGCCAATCCCCAACGGACAGGGGGCAAGGAGGTGAAAAACTGTTTTTT.

The chain carries TRBV11-2 and TRBJ2-7, with TRBD1 matching 8 bases. J lost 5 bases, V lost 5 bases, and 14 bases had no gene match. CDR1 and CDR2 (germline): SGHAT, FQNNGV. CDR3 size: 16 residues. In nucleotides, the CDR3 is TGTGCCAGCAGCGATTTTAATTGGGACAGGCCCCACGAGCAGTACTTC. It is translated as CASSDFNWDRPHEQYF.

V usage is TRBV5-1 and J usage is TRBJ2-3; D uncertain. The V end was cut by 4 bases, the J end by 3 bases, with 6 bases between. CDR3 length: 12 amino acids. Germline V CDR1 and CDR2: SGHRS, YFSETQ. The CDR3 sequence is CASSPQTDTQYF. The CDR3 DNA is TGCGCCAGCAGCCCCCAGACAGATACGCAGTATTTT. The full variable domain, completed using reference TRBV5-1 and TRBJ2-3, is KAGVTQTPRYLIKTRGQQVTLSCSPISGHRSVSWYQQTPGQGLQFLFEYFSETQRNKGNFPGRFSGRQFSNSRSEMNVSTLELGDSALYLCASSPQTDTQYFGPGTRLTVL.

This chain connects TRBV19 to TRBJ1-2, with D hard to call. V lost 5 bases, J lost 1 base, and 14 bases lay in between. Per germline, CDR1 LNHDA and CDR2 SQIVND (reference sequence). CDR3 length: 15 residues. DNA for the CDR3: TGTGCCAGTAGTTCACCCTGGGAGGGTAACTATGGCTACACCTTC. As protein: CASSSPWEGNYGYTF.

CDR3 in amino acids: CASSRTPDWQSSYEQYF. In DNA, the CDR3 is TGTGCCAGCAGCCGGACTCCCGACTGGCAGAGCTCCTACGAGCAGTACTTC. The chain has TRBV7-8 and TRBJ2-7, with D possibly being TRBD2 (5 bases). This CDR3 is 17 amino acids long. V dropped 5 bases and J dropped 0 bases, with 20 bases sitting between them. Germline V lookup: CDR1 SGHVS, CDR2 FQNEAQ.

The chain couples TRBV5-5 to TRBJ1-1, with 12 positions matching TRBD1. Looked up from germline, CDR1 is SGHKS and CDR2 is YYEKEE (reference sequence). There are 16 residues in the CDR3. Trimming took 5 bases from V and 11 from J; bases not matched to a gene: 16. The CDR3 region has the DNA TGTGCCAGCAGGACGGGGGACAGGGGGCGTCGGGAGAGCGCTTTCTTT. Translating it yields CASRTGDRGRRESAFF.

This sequence joins TRBV2 and TRBJ2-7; 9 positions match TRBD2. J lost 4 bases, V lost 5 bases, and 6 bases had no gene match. Germline V gene sequence: CDR1 SNHLY, CDR2 FYNNEI. The CDR3 contains 14 residues. Written as DNA, the CDR3 is TGTGCCAGCAGTCCAACAGCGGGGGGTTACGAGCAGTACTTC. This encodes CASSPTAGGYEQYF.

This rearrangement joins TRBV10-3 to TRBJ2-7; 7 nucleotides line up with TRBD2. The CDR3 loop spans 14 amino acids. J lost 0 bases, V lost 7 bases, and 6 bases had no gene match. Germline V CDR1 and CDR2: ENHRY, SYGVKD. CDR3 DNA: TGTGCCATCAAGGGGCGGGAGAGCTCCTACGAGCAGTACTTC. Its translation: CAIKGRESSYEQYF.

The chain has TRBV19 and TRBJ1-5; D is uncertain. V was trimmed by 3 bases and J by 0 bases, leaving 12 bases between them. This CDR3 is built from 16 residues. CDR1 and CDR2 (germline): LNHDA, SQIVND (reference sequence). The CDR3 nucleotides are TGTGCCAGTAGTATTGGTCCTGCCTATAGCAATCAGCCCCAGCATTTT. This sequence encodes CASSIGPAYSNQPQHF.